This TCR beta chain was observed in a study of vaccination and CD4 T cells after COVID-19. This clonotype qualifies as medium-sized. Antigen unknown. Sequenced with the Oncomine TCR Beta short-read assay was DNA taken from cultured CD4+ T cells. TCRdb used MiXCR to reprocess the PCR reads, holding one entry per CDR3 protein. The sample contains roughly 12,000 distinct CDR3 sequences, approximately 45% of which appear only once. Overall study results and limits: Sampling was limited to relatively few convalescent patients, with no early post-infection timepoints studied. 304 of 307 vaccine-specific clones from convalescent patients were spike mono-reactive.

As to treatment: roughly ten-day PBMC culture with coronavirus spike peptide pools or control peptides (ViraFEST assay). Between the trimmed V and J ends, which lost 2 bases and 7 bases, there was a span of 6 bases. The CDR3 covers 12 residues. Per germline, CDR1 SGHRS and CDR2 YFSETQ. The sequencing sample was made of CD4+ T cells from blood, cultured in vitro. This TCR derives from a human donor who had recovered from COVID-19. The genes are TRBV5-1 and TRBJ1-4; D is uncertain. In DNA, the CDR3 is TGCGCCAGCAGCTTTCAAGGTGAAAAACTGTTTTTT. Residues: CASSFQGEKLFF. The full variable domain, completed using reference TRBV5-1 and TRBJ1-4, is KAGVTQTPRYLIKTRGQQVTLSCSPISGHRSVSWYQQTPGQGLQFLFEYFSETQRNKGNFPGRFSGRQFSNSRSEMNVSTLELGDSALYLCASSFQGEKLFFGSGTQLSVL.